The rows below give T cell receptor beta chains drawn from one sample of a study of T cell repertoires in ileal Crohn's disease. Assay used: immunoSEQ multiplex PCR; TCRdb lists only in-frame clones, some missing. The profile shows roughly 28,000 clones, 81% of them singletons. Sequencing used ileal tissue. These receptors originate from an adult with Crohn's disease. Each CDR3 is given with its conserved first and last residue. Each record gives: CDR3 DNA, CDR3 protein, D gene, J gene, clone size, V gene. A D gene is named only where the DNA matches it firmly. Clone size appears in some rows only: once, few, many, or a class for an expanded clone.

CDR3 DNA: TGTGCCAGTACCCTGACAGGGTACAGCAATCAGCCCCAGCATTTT; CDR3 protein: CASTLTGYSNQPQHF; D gene: TRBD1; J gene: TRBJ1-5; clone size: -; V gene: TRBV19
CDR3 DNA: TGTGCCAGCAGTTTGGAGGGACTACGAACAGATACGCAGTATTTT; CDR3 protein: CASSLEGLRTDTQYF; D gene: TRBD2; J gene: TRBJ2-3; clone size: -; V gene: TRBV27
CDR3 DNA: TGTGCCAGCAGCCGGGAGGATTCACCCCTCCACTTT; CDR3 protein: CASSREDSPLHF; D gene: -; J gene: TRBJ1-6; clone size: -; V gene: TRBV11-2
CDR3 DNA: TGTGCCAGCAGCCCAGGACAGGGGTGGAATTCACCCCTCCACTTT; CDR3 protein: CASSPGQGWNSPLHF; D gene: TRBD1; J gene: TRBJ1-6; clone size: -; V gene: TRBV11-2
CDR3 DNA: TGCGCCAGCAGCTTGGAAGGGGGGGCGGGCTACGAGCAGTACTTC; CDR3 protein: CASSLEGGAGYEQYF; D gene: -; J gene: TRBJ2-7; clone size: -; V gene: TRBV5-1
CDR3 DNA: TGTGCCAGCAGCTCCCTCGCAGATACGCAGTATTTT; CDR3 protein: CASSSLADTQYF; D gene: -; J gene: TRBJ2-3; clone size: few; V gene: TRBV7-9
CDR3 DNA: TGTGCCATCAGCCAACAGGGTATCACTGAAGCTTTCTTT; CDR3 protein: CAISQQGITEAFF; D gene: -; J gene: TRBJ1-1; clone size: -; V gene: TRBV10-3
CDR3 DNA: TGTGCCAGCAGGGTGACACCCGCCAACACCGGGGAGCTGTTTTTT; CDR3 protein: CASRVTPANTGELFF; D gene: -; J gene: TRBJ2-2; clone size: once; V gene: TRBV2
CDR3 DNA: TGTGCCAGCAGAGGACTAGCGTCTACCGGGGAGCTGTTTTTT; CDR3 protein: CASRGLASTGELFF; D gene: TRBD2; J gene: TRBJ2-2; clone size: -; V gene: TRBV11-2
CDR3 DNA: TGTGCCAGTAGTATATCCGGGAACTATGGCTACACCTTC; CDR3 protein: CASSISGNYGYTF; D gene: -; J gene: TRBJ1-2; clone size: -; V gene: TRBV19
CDR3 DNA: TGTGCCAGCAGACGAGCGGGGGGGCCCGGGGAGCTGTTTTTT; CDR3 protein: CASRRAGGPGELFF; D gene: TRBD2; J gene: TRBJ2-2; clone size: -; V gene: TRBV13
CDR3 DNA: TGTGCCATCAGTGGGAGCGGGGGGAGCAGAGATACGCAGTATTTT; CDR3 protein: CAISGSGGSRDTQYF; D gene: TRBD2; J gene: TRBJ2-3; clone size: once; V gene: TRBV10-3
CDR3 DNA: TGTGCCAGCTCACTGACCGGGACAGGGTCCTACGAGCAGTACTTC; CDR3 protein: CASSLTGTGSYEQYF; D gene: TRBD1; J gene: TRBJ2-7; clone size: -; V gene: TRBV18
CDR3 DNA: TGTGCCAGCAGTTACGGCAGGGCCCAAGAAAAACTGTTTTTT; CDR3 protein: CASSYGRAQEKLFF; D gene: -; J gene: TRBJ1-4; clone size: -; V gene: TRBV6-5